The 32 T cell receptor beta chains below come from one sample, sequenced in a study of blood T cells in healthy people across ages. A J-beta primer mix and a sample-barcoded 5' primer were used in a second PCR of roughly 7 to 12 cycles. TCRdb reprocessed the 5' RACE reads with MiXCR, giving one entry per CDR3 protein. The sample consists of about 730,000 distinct CDR3 sequences, roughly 41% of them appearing once. Sequencing was done on a sample of blood. The receptor source for this set is a woman in her sixties or seventies in good health.

This clonotype was seen many times. V usage is TRBV29-1 and J usage is TRBJ1-1, with D unclear. Trimming pared 3 bases from V and 0 bases from J, leaving 8 bases between. This CDR3 has 13 residues. CDR1 is SQVTM, CDR2 ANQGSEA, per germline. CDR3 sequence reads: CSVDPMMNTEAFF. CDR3 bases: TGCAGCGTTGATCCCATGATGAACACTGAAGCTTTCTTT.

This clonotype was seen a handful of times. V gene TRBV10-3 combines with J gene TRBJ1-6; TRBD1 is a possible D gene (6 bases). The germline V gene has CDR1 ENHRY and CDR2 SYGVKD. The CDR3 totals 15 residues. The V and J ends lost 1 base and 10 bases respectively, with 14 bases between them. DNA of the CDR3: TGTGCCATCAGTGAGTTTAGGGGGGCAGCCTCACCCCTCCACTTT. Amino acids: CAISEFRGAASPLHF.

This clonotype was detected only a few times. The rearrangement links TRBV18 to TRBJ1-2, with D perhaps TRBD1 (5 bases). Per germline, CDR1 KGHSH and CDR2 LQKENI. CDR3 length equals 14 residues. V lost 2 bases, J lost 4 bases, and 11 bases lay in between. The CDR3 sequence: CASSPGGEGYGYTF. DNA of the CDR3: TGTGCCAGCTCACCAGGAGGGGAGGGCTATGGCTACACCTTC.

V and J are TRBV20-1 and TRBJ1-2; D is undetermined. Germline assignment: CDR1 DFQATT and CDR2 SNEGSKA (reference sequence). V lost 6 bases and J 7 bases, leaving 6 bases between the germline ends. CDR3 length: 9 amino acids. This CDR3 is CSARAGYTF. The DNA for the CDR3 is TGCAGTGCCCGGGCTGGCTACACCTTC.

In this sample, this clonotype turned up a few times. The DNA of the CDR3 is TGTGCCAGCAGCGACAGCGGGACTAGCGGGACTACCTCCCAAGAGACCCAGTACTTC. Amino acids: CASSDSGTSGTTSQETQYF. This chain connects TRBV7-3 to TRBJ2-5; 13 bases are shared with TRBD2. Germline CDR1 SGHTA, CDR2 FQGTGA. CDR3 length equals 19 residues. After removal of 5 bases from V and 1 base from J, the junction contained 13 bases not matched to a gene.

There are many counts of this clonotype. The V call is TRBV4-1, the J call TRBJ2-5; D unresolved. Trimming took off 1 base at V and 2 bases at J, with 8 bases between the two ends. Germline V gene data show CDR1 as MGHRA and CDR2 as YSYEKL. CDR3 length equals 14 residues. The DNA for the CDR3 is TGCGCCAGCAGCCAAGGGTATGGACAAGAGACCCAGTACTTC. The encoded protein is CASSQGYGQETQYF.

The chain has TRBV12-3 or TRBV12-4 and TRBJ1-2; D is possibly TRBD1 (5 bases). V lost 5 bases to trimming and J lost 6 bases, with 19 bases between them. The CDR3 runs to 15 residues. This CDR3 is CASSPLGTGGDGYTF. The CDR3 bases are TGTGCCAGCAGTCCCCTGGGAACGGGAGGGGATGGCTACACCTTC.

The rearrangement joins TRBV5-5 to TRBJ2-3; either TRBD1 or TRBD2 may supply D (6 bases each). V lost 0 bases and J lost 4, with 12 bases in between. The CDR3 spans 15 residues. CDR1 and CDR2 from the germline V gene are SGHKS and YYEKEE (reference sequence). The CDR3 region has the DNA TGTGCCAGCAGCTTGGGGGGGGCGCCGGCAGATACGCAGTATTTT. It yields the protein CASSLGGAPADTQYF.

Written as DNA, the CDR3 is TGTGCCAGCAGCCCGTGGACTAGCATAGCCTACAATGAGCAGTACTTC. Its translation is CASSPWTSIAYNEQYF. The chain couples TRBV14 to TRBJ2-1; 8 bases line up with TRBD2. The closer fit of TRBJ2-7 to the DNA end suggests the J call may be wrong. The CDR3 totals 16 residues. The germline gives CDR1 SGHDN, CDR2 FVKESK.

This rearrangement joins TRBV2 to TRBJ1-5; no clear D gene. Germline-derived CDR1 and CDR2 are SNHLY and FYNNEI. The CDR3 consists of 14 residues. V was shortened by 5 bases and J by 2 bases, with 10 bases between the two germline ends. This CDR3 reads CASSPGSGNQPQHF. The CDR3 coding sequence is TGTGCCAGCAGTCCCGGCAGTGGCAATCAGCCCCAGCATTTT.

Remarks on this clonotype: A read error may be the cause here, since a much bigger clone is one base away. The V and J genes are TRBV29-1 and TRBJ1-2; 8 bases are shared with TRBD1. This CDR3 has 14 residues. CDR1 is SQVTM and CDR2 is ANQGSEA in the germline V gene. V lost 3 bases and J lost 4; bases outside the gene matches: 7. The CDR3 coding sequence is TGCAGCGTTGAGGTGGGACAGGCGGTCTATGGCTACACCTTC. Encoded protein: CSVEVGQAVYGYTF. Filled out from reference TRBV29-1 and TRBJ1-2, the complete variable domain reads SAVISQKPSRDICQRGTSLTIQCQVDSQVTMMFWYRQQPGQSLTLIATANQGSEATYESGFVIDKFPISRPNLTFSTLTVSNMSPEDSSIYLCSVEVGQAVYGYTFGSGTRLTVV.

The chain combines TRBV20-1 with TRBJ2-1, with TRBD2 matching over 8 bases. Germline V gene lookup returns CDR1 DFQATT and CDR2 SNEGSKA (reference sequence). Losses at the gene ends were 3 bases for V and 4 bases for J; bases not matched to a gene: 5. CDR3 length equals 14 residues. The DNA of the CDR3 is TGCAGTGCTAGCGGGACTAGATTTTACAATGAGCAGTTCTTC. It specifies CSASGTRFYNEQFF.

The V gene is TRBV19, the J gene TRBJ2-7, with 7 nucleotides matching TRBD2. CDR3 size: 15 residues. The trim removed 2 bases at V and 5 bases at J, leaving 9 bases unmatched. In germline, CDR1 is LNHDA, CDR2 SQIVND (reference sequence). CDR3 DNA: TGTGCCAGTAGTATAAGAGGCGGGAGTCTAAACGAGCAGTACTTC. Amino acid sequence: CASSIRGGSLNEQYF.

This clonotype came up a few times. This chain connects TRBV3-1 to TRBJ1-4, with no clear D. CDR1 and CDR2 (germline): LGHDT, YNNKEL (reference sequence). This CDR3 comprises 13 residues. Trimming left V 5 bases short and J 8 bases short, with 12 bases between. In DNA, the CDR3 is TGTGCCAGCAGCTTGGGAACAGCAGAAAAACTGTTTTTT. Amino acids: CASSLGTAEKLFF.

The rearrangement uses TRBV3-1 and TRBJ2-3; D may be TRBD2 (6 bases). The germline V and J ends were trimmed by 1 base and 7 bases, with 12 bases remaining between them. The V gene's germline CDR1 is LGHDT and CDR2 YNNKEL (reference sequence). CDR3 length: 14 amino acids. The CDR3 is CASSQVEGRNTQYF. The CDR3 nucleotides are TGTGCCAGCAGCCAAGTTGAGGGGAGGAATACGCAGTATTTT.

This clonotype was observed a few times. The chain joins TRBV3-1 to TRBJ2-5; the D is unclear. CDR3 length: 15 amino acids. V lost 1 base, J lost 5 bases, and 14 bases lay in between. Germline V gives CDR1 LGHDT, CDR2 YNNKEL (reference sequence). CDR3 bases: TGTGCCAGCAGCCAAGGCGGCTTGGCTCTGGAGACCCAGTACTTC. This sequence encodes CASSQGGLALETQYF.

In its sample, this clonotype was seen a few times. The chain joins TRBV12-3 or TRBV12-4 to TRBJ1-4; 8 bases map to TRBD1. The CDR3 contains 14 residues. The J segment lost 6 bases and the V segment lost 6 bases, leaving 6 bases of the junction unmatched. In DNA, the CDR3 is TGTGCCAGCAGACCGGGACAGGCCCATGAAAAACTGTTTTTT. Its protein product is CASRPGQAHEKLFF.

As regards this clonotype: Relative to the germline gene, one junction end is altered; a read error may explain this. V is TRBV7-3 and J is TRBJ2-5; 9 nucleotides align to TRBD2. The CDR3 consists of 16 residues. CDR1 and CDR2 (germline): SGHTA, FQGTGA. DNA for the CDR3: TGTGCCAGCAGCCCGACGGGACTAGCCGGAGGAGAGGCCCAGTACTTC. Translating it yields CASSPTGLAGGEAQYF.

The table lists this clonotype with many counts. J is TRBJ2-5 and V is TRBV3-1; D unclear. From germline, CDR1 is LGHDT and CDR2 YNNKEL (reference sequence). This CDR3 contains 15 residues. V was trimmed by 0 bases and J by 3 bases, leaving 11 bases between them. CDR3 protein: CASSQDARREETQYF. In nucleotides, the CDR3 is TGTGCCAGCAGCCAAGATGCGCGAAGAGAAGAGACCCAGTACTTC.

The genes are TRBV6-2 or TRBV6-3 and TRBJ2-7; possible D gene TRBD1, 5 bases. Germline CDR1 and CDR2: MNHEY and SVGEGT. The CDR3 has 11 residues. V lost 3 bases to trimming and J lost 12 bases, with 12 bases between them. The CDR3 region has the DNA TGTGCCAGCAGTTATGGGGCGATCGGGTACTTC. Its translation is CASSYGAIGYF.

To note about this clonotype: A read error may account for a junction end that differs from germline. The chain couples TRBV7-8 to TRBJ2-1, with 11 bases fitting TRBD2. The CDR3 totals 16 residues. Germline V CDR1 and CDR2: SGHVS, FQNEAQ. CDR3 residues: CASSPLSGGASNERFF. In DNA form, the CDR3 reads TGTGCCAGCAGCCCACTTAGCGGGGGGGCAAGCAATGAGCGGTTCTTC.

This chain connects TRBV20-1 to TRBJ2-4; TRBD1 matches 10 bases. Germline V gene lookup returns CDR1 DFQATT and CDR2 SNEGSKA (reference sequence). The trim removed 5 bases at V and 4 bases at J, leaving 8 bases unmatched. This CDR3 contains 15 residues. The CDR3 bases are TGCAGTGCTTACAGACAGGGGGCATCAAAAAACATTCAGTACTTC. Amino acid sequence: CSAYRQGASKNIQYF.

V is TRBV20-1 and J is TRBJ1-1; D call uncertain. The V gene's germline CDR1 is DFQATT and CDR2 SNEGSKA (reference sequence). Trimming pared 0 bases from V and 3 bases from J, leaving 14 bases between. This CDR3 contains 15 residues. DNA for the CDR3: TGCAGTGCTAGAGATCCATTCGGGGTTGACACTGAAGCTTTCTTT. Its translation: CSARDPFGVDTEAFF.

CDR3 bases: TGTGCCAGCAGTTTTTTTTACGAGCAGTACTTC. This codes for CASSFFYEQYF. The rearrangement joins TRBV2 to TRBJ2-7; D call uncertain. CDR1 is SNHLY and CDR2 is FYNNEI in the germline V gene. V was pared by 5 bases and J by 4 bases, with 6 bases between. This CDR3 is built from 11 residues.

This clonotype was seen a handful of times. V usage is TRBV6-5 and J usage is TRBJ1-5; weak D call: TRBD1 (6 bases). V lost 0 bases and J lost 5, with 14 bases in between. Germline CDR1 is MNHEY and CDR2 is SVGAGI. This CDR3 has 16 amino acids. CDR3 DNA: TGTGCCAGCAGTTACTCGGGGGGGCCTTCTTATCAGCCCCAGCATTTT. Protein product: CASSYSGGPSYQPQHF.

Regarding this clonotype: An end of the junction does not agree with germline; a read error may underlie this. The V gene is TRBV12-3 or TRBV12-4, the J gene TRBJ2-3; TRBD2 aligns across 10 bases. CDR3 size: 13 residues. CDR3 protein: CASGRGRADTQYF. The DNA for the CDR3 is TGCGCCAGCGGGAGGGGTAGAGCAGATACGCAGTATTTT.

The V gene is TRBV5-1, the J gene TRBJ2-3; TRBD2 matches 7 bases. The CDR3 consists of 15 residues. Germline CDR1 is SGHRS and CDR2 is YFSETQ. V lost 4 bases, J lost 2 bases, and 7 bases stayed unmatched. CDR3 bases: TGCGCCAGCAGCCAAGGAGCGGGGTTCACAGATACGCAGTATTTT. Its protein is CASSQGAGFTDTQYF. Together with reference TRBV5-1 and TRBJ2-3, the CDR3 gives the full variable domain: KAGVTQTPRYLIKTRGQQVTLSCSPISGHRSVSWYQQTPGQGLQFLFEYFSETQRNKGNFPGRFSGRQFSNSRSEMNVSTLELGDSALYLCASSQGAGFTDTQYFGPGTRLTVL.

The chain combines TRBV5-6 with TRBJ2-7; D not resolved. V dropped 0 bases and J dropped 9 bases, with 10 bases sitting between them. From germline, CDR1 is SGHDT and CDR2 YYEEEE. The CDR3 runs to 12 residues. The chain's CDR3 is CASSLGTPVQYF. The CDR3 coding sequence is TGTGCCAGCAGCTTGGGTACCCCAGTGCAGTACTTC.

This chain links TRBV20-1 with TRBJ2-1; D gene ambiguous. CDR3 size: 14 residues. From germline, CDR1 is DFQATT and CDR2 SNEGSKA (reference sequence). The germline V and J ends were trimmed by 0 bases and 9 bases, with 15 bases remaining between them. The CDR3 loop reads CSARDVHSKSEQFF. CDR3 coding DNA: TGCAGTGCTAGAGATGTACACTCGAAAAGTGAGCAGTTCTTC.

The chain joins TRBV29-1 to TRBJ1-1; D unresolved. CDR1 is SQVTM, CDR2 ANQGSEA, per germline. V lost 7 bases, J lost 4 bases, and 10 bases lay in between. The CDR3 extends over 11 amino acids. The CDR3 spells CSAVGFTEAFF. The CDR3 nucleotides read TGCAGCGCAGTAGGTTTCACTGAAGCTTTCTTT.

CDR3 nucleotides: TGTGCCAGCTCACCACAACAGCTCCCGGGAACCTACAATGAGCAGTTCTTC. Amino acid sequence: CASSPQQLPGTYNEQFF. The genes are TRBV18 and TRBJ2-1; a possible D gene is TRBD2 (5 bases). Germline assignment: CDR1 KGHSH and CDR2 LQKENI. CDR3 size: 17 residues. Trimming removed 1 base at V and 2 bases at J, with 15 bases between.

A remark on this clonotype: A much bigger clone sits one base away, suggesting this may be a read error. This chain links TRBV7-2 with TRBJ2-5; 8 bases align to TRBD2. Germline loops: CDR1 SGHTA, CDR2 FQGNSA. CDR3 length: 15 residues. The ends lost 5 bases at V and 3 bases at J; junction bases unmatched: 8. The CDR3 is CASSPGRAGEETQYF. The CDR3 DNA reads TGTGCCAGCAGCCCGGGACGAGCGGGAGAAGAGACCCAGTACTTC.